These 12 T cell receptor beta chains were all obtained from the same sample, sequenced in a study of Tregs in tolerant kidney transplant recipients. Assay: immunoSEQ multiplex PCR; the TCRdb copy retains only in-frame clones and omits some. Here the sample spans approximately 65,000 clones, 84% being singletons. The sample comprised CD4+ T cells from blood. These receptors were obtained from a human donor in good health.

This chain links TRBV9 with TRBJ2-2; 7 positions match TRBD1. V was clipped by 0 bases and J by 3 bases; unmatched bases: 11. The germline gives CDR1 SGDLS, CDR2 YYNGEE. The CDR3 is 18 residues long. This chain's CDR3 is CASSVESLAGGDTGELFF. The CDR3 region has the DNA TGTGCCAGCAGCGTAGAGAGTCTCGCAGGGGGAGACACCGGGGAGCTGTTTTTT.

This sequence joins TRBV7-2 and TRBJ1-6; perhaps TRBD1 as D (5 bases). Germline CDR1 reads SGHTA; CDR2 reads FQGNSA. CDR3 length: 14 residues. V dropped 8 bases and J dropped 7 bases, with 15 bases sitting between them. The chain's CDR3 is CASLLTARNSPLHF. The DNA for the CDR3 is TGTGCCAGCCTTTTGACAGCGAGGAATTCACCCCTCCACTTT.

The chain carries TRBV6-6 and TRBJ1-6, with 7 bases lining up with TRBD1. This CDR3 has 15 amino acids. The germline CDR1 and CDR2 sequences are MNHNY and SVGAGI (reference sequence). V dropped 1 base and J dropped 6; count of bases not matched to a gene: 3. The CDR3 DNA sequence: TGTGCCAGCAGTTACTACCGGGACAGTAATTCACCCCTCCACTTT. This translates into CASSYYRDSNSPLHF.

The J gene is TRBJ2-7, the V gene TRBV6-1, with a tentative D call TRBD1 (5 bases). This CDR3 contains 12 residues. The germline V gene encodes CDR1 MNHNS and CDR2 SASEGT. Trimming pared 2 bases from V and 3 bases from J, leaving 5 bases between. The CDR3 bases are TGTGCCAGCAGTGAAAGGGGCTACGAGCAGTACTTC. It yields the protein CASSERGYEQYF.

This clone was detected a few times. This rearrangement joins TRBV6-6 to TRBJ1-5, with 7 positions matching TRBD1. Germline assignment: CDR1 MNHNY and CDR2 SVGAGI (reference sequence). Germline trimming cut 5 bases from V and 5 bases from J; bases unmatched to any gene: 3. The CDR3 has 13 residues. The CDR3 nucleotides are TGTGCCAGCAGTAGTCAGGGGGATCAGCCCCAGCATTTT. Its translation: CASSSQGDQPQHF.

This clone was recorded once. The chain links TRBV7-3 to TRBJ1-2; the D is unclear. Trimming cost V 4 bases and J 6 bases, with 9 bases left between them. The CDR3 is made up of 12 amino acids. From germline, CDR1 is SGHTA and CDR2 FQGTGA. CDR3 in amino acids: CASSSALHGYTF. For the CDR3, the DNA is TGTGCCAGCAGCTCCGCCTTACATGGCTACACCTTC.

The chain has TRBV6-5 and TRBJ2-7; D is unresolved. The V gene's germline CDR1 is MNHEY and CDR2 SVGAGI. With 9 bases removed from V and 4 bases from J, the gap between germline ends came to 7 bases. The CDR3 spans 10 residues. DNA of the CDR3: TGTGCCAGGGGAATATACGAGCAGTACTTC. Amino acids: CARGIYEQYF.

This sequence joins TRBV29-1 and TRBJ2-1, with D possibly matching TRBD1 (6 bases). CDR1 and CDR2 from the germline V gene are SQVTM and ANQGSEA. The CDR3 contains 14 residues. With 6 bases removed from V and 2 bases from J, the gap between germline ends came to 14 bases. In DNA form, the CDR3 reads TGCAGCGTAGATACAGGGCAGACCTACAATGAGCAGTTCTTC. Its translation is CSVDTGQTYNEQFF.

The chain employs TRBV9 and TRBJ2-3, with 12 bases lining up with TRBD2. Germline V gene data show CDR1 as SGDLS and CDR2 as YYNGEE. With V trimmed by 3 bases and J by 2 bases, 10 bases remained unmatched. This CDR3 is built from 18 residues. This CDR3 reads CASSAYPRTSGITDTQYF. The CDR3 coding sequence is TGTGCCAGCAGCGCCTACCCCCGGACTAGCGGGATCACAGATACGCAGTATTTT.

This chain uses TRBV7-3 with TRBJ2-7; no clear D. Germline V gene sequence: CDR1 SGHTA, CDR2 FQGTGA. V was shortened by 2 bases and J by 2 bases, with 7 bases between the two germline ends. The CDR3 spans 13 residues. The CDR3 nucleotides read TGTGCCAGCAGCTTAGACATAACCTACGAGCAGTACTTC. It is translated as CASSLDITYEQYF.

The genes are TRBV5-4 and TRBJ2-5; 11 bases are a match to TRBD1. The germline V gene encodes CDR1 SGHNT and CDR2 YYREEE (reference sequence). This CDR3 region has 15 residues. V lost 4 bases and J lost 5; bases outside the gene matches: 7. Here the CDR3 DNA reads TGTGCCAGCAGCCCGGACAGGGGGCGGCGGGAGACCCAGTACTTC. Its protein product is CASSPDRGRRETQYF.

V and J are TRBV5-1 and TRBJ1-3; D call uncertain. Germline values: CDR1 SGHRS, CDR2 YFSETQ. The CDR3 is 13 amino acids. V was trimmed by 5 bases and J by 2 bases, leaving 8 bases between them. CDR3 loop: CASSLITGNTIYF. DNA for the CDR3: TGCGCCAGCAGTTTGATCACTGGAAACACCATATATTTT.